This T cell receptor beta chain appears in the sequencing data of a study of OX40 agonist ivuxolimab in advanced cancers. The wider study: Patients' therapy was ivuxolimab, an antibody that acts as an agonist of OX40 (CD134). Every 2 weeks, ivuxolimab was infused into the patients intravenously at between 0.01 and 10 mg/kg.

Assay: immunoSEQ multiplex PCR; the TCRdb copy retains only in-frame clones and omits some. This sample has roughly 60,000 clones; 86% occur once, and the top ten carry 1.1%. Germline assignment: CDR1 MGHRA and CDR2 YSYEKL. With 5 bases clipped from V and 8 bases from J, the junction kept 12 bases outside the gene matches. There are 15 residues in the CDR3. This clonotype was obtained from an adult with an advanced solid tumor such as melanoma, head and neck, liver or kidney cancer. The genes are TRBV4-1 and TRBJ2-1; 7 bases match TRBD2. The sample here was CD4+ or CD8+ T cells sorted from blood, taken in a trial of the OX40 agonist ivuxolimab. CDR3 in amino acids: CASSTYHREEYEQFF. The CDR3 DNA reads TGCGCCAGCAGCACCTACCACCGGGAGGAGTATGAGCAGTTCTTC.